The entry below gives a single T cell receptor (beta chain) sequence along with its context. The germline V gene has CDR1 MNHEY and CDR2 SMNVEV (reference sequence). The CDR3 consists of 15 residues. V lost 6 bases to trimming and J lost 6 bases; unmatched junction nucleotides: 8. These data are taken from a study of blood T cell repertoires in COVID-19. About the study: Donors in the United States, Italy and Spain gave samples during acute or convalescent COVID-19. T cells, B-cell-depleted T cells, or PBMCs provided the cDNA or gDNA that served as material.

How the authors handled the data: Amplification from reference gene primers served as the basis for estimated nucleated cell counts. The data were produced by immunoSEQ multiplex PCR, yet TCRdb's version contains in-frame clones alone and is incomplete. V, J and clone size derive from that table, while D and trimming were established from the DNA sequence. The sample gives about 98,000 clones, about 91% of which show up once; 4.2% is in the top ten. Sequencing used peripheral blood. The source is a man between 18 and 29 years old with acute or convalescent COVID-19. The chain combines TRBV27 with TRBJ1-2; 12 bases are shared with TRBD1. Here the CDR3 reads CASRSGTGGMNGYTF. The CDR3 nucleotides read TGTGCCAGCAGGTCCGGGACAGGGGGCATGAATGGCTACACCTTC.